This TCR beta chain was recovered during a study of CXCR3-negative and CXCR3-positive naive CD8 T cells. Study-level findings and limits: Memory CD8+ T cell repertoires were far less diverse than both naive subsets. CXCR3-positive naive cells had more hydrophobic TRB CDR3s than CXCR3-negative naive cells.

CD45RO-CCR7+CD27+CD95- was the phenotype of naive CD8+ T cells. Per germline, CDR1 SGHRS and CDR2 YFSETQ. The length of the CDR3 is 14 residues. Concerning this clonotype itself: As yet, its antigen is unknown.

Libraries of TRB cDNA were made by 5' RACE and carried UMIs. TCRdb re-analyzed the 5' RACE reads; it lists each CDR3 protein once, without DNA. The specimen's table records about 120,000 distinct CDR3 sequences. Material for sequencing was naive CXCR3- CD8+ T cells from blood. The subset was: CD45RO-CCR7+CD27+CD95- naive CD8+ T cells lacking CXCR3 (TNR3-). The sequence derives from a human donor in good health. Some clones in this sample may be carry-over from other donors' samples. V is TRBV5-1 and J is TRBJ2-7; with no DNA, the TCRdb D assignment of TRBD1 cannot be verified. The chain's CDR3 is CASSFAQGSYEQYF.